A single sample gave rise to the 18 T cell receptor beta chains below, sequenced in a study of cytomegalovirus exposure and HLA in healthy donors. The study ran its PCR with 60 Vbeta and 13 Jbeta primers. Here immunoSEQ multiplex PCR was the method, and the copy in TCRdb shows in-frame clones only, minus some. The sample has tens of thousands of clones; 55% to 80% are singletons. The material sequenced was PBMCs. The receptor set was obtained from a man aged 35 to 55 in good health and CMV-seropositive.

This clone was recorded a few times. The chain has TRBV18 and TRBJ2-7; 9 nucleotides match TRBD1. Germline CDR1 is KGHSH and CDR2 is LQKENI. The ends lost 3 bases at V and 5 bases at J; junction bases unmatched: 5. The CDR3 is 14 residues long. In DNA form, the CDR3 reads TGTGCCAGCTCACCCGGGACAGGGTACCACGAGCAGTACTTC. It codes for CASSPGTGYHEQYF.

The chain uses TRBV18 and TRBJ2-7; D not resolved. Germline CDR1 and CDR2: KGHSH and LQKENI. V lost 0 bases, J lost 3 bases, and 9 bases lay in between. CDR3 length: 14 amino acids. As DNA, the CDR3 is TGTGCCAGCTCACCACCTTTACTTATCTACGAGCAGTACTTC. Protein sequence: CASSPPLLIYEQYF.

The chain is built from TRBV6-1 and TRBJ2-2; 8 bases fit TRBD1. In germline, CDR1 is MNHNS, CDR2 SASEGT. Trimming cost V 11 bases and J 5 bases; bases outside gene matches: 10. This CDR3 is 14 amino acids long. CDR3 sequence: CAGSRDRMTGELFF. The CDR3 DNA is TGTGCCGGTTCTCGGGACAGGATGACCGGGGAGCTGTTTTTT.

The chain carries TRBV5-6 and TRBJ2-7, with D perhaps matching TRBD1 (6 bases). The V end was cut by 3 bases, the J end by 0 bases, with 16 bases between. CDR1 is SGHDT, CDR2 YYEEEE, per germline. The CDR3 is made up of 16 amino acids. The DNA of the CDR3 is TGTGCCAGCAGCTACCGGACAGTTACCTACTCCTACGAGCAGTACTTC. Protein: CASSYRTVTYSYEQYF.

This clone was counted a few times. The chain carries TRBV11-2 and TRBJ2-5; tentative D call: TRBD2 (5 bases). Germline CDR1 is SGHAT and CDR2 is FQNNGV. Trimming shortened V by 7 bases and J by 2 bases, and 14 bases separated the two germline ends. The CDR3 is 14 residues long. Here the CDR3 DNA reads TGTGCCAGCACCCGCGGGTTGCCTCAAGAGACCCAGTACTTC. The encoded protein is CASTRGLPQETQYF.

This chain uses TRBV6-5 with TRBJ2-3, with D tentatively TRBD1 (5 bases). CDR3 length equals 15 residues. V was clipped by 7 bases and J by 0 bases, with 14 bases between them. In germline, CDR1 is MNHEY, CDR2 SVGAGI. The CDR3 protein is CASKLKGSSTDTQYF. CDR3 DNA sequence: TGTGCCAGCAAGCTTAAGGGGTCGAGCACAGATACGCAGTATTTT.

This clone showed up just a few times. The chain combines TRBV6-1 with TRBJ2-2; D may be TRBD1 (5 bases). The CDR3 consists of 14 residues. CDR1 and CDR2 from the germline V gene are MNHNS and SASEGT. The V gene lost 6 bases and the J gene lost 3 bases, with 11 bases spanning the gap. CDR3: CASRDQGDTGELFF. CDR3 nucleotide sequence: TGTGCCAGCAGGGACCAAGGGGACACCGGGGAGCTGTTTTTT.

This chain connects TRBV28 to TRBJ1-5; maybe TRBD1 (5 bases). This CDR3 is 13 amino acids long. Germline CDR1 is MDHEN and CDR2 is SYDVKM. V dropped 6 bases and J dropped 1 base, with 7 bases sitting between them. CDR3 coding DNA: TGTGCCAGCAGGGGGGGGAGCAATCAGCCCCAGCATTTT. As protein: CASRGGSNQPQHF.

The rearrangement uses TRBV27 and TRBJ1-2, with 9 positions matching TRBD1. V was pared by 8 bases and J by 5 bases, with 6 bases of the junction left unmatched. The CDR3 is made up of 13 amino acids. Germline-derived CDR1 and CDR2 are MNHEY and SMNVEV (reference sequence). DNA for the CDR3: TGTGCCAGCGCAGGACAGGGGAAGTATGGCTACACCTTC. Translation: CASAGQGKYGYTF.

The rearrangement uses TRBV5-1 and TRBJ2-2; the match to TRBD1 covers 11 bases. The germline V gene has CDR1 SGHRS and CDR2 YFSETQ. The CDR3 sequence is 14 residues long. The trim removed 6 bases at V and 7 bases at J, leaving 5 bases unmatched. CDR3 in DNA: TGCGCCAGCACAGGACAGGGGGCCGGCGGGGAGCTGTTTTTT. It specifies CASTGQGAGGELFF.

V gene TRBV6-6 combines with J gene TRBJ2-2; 7 bases map to TRBD2. The germline CDR1 and CDR2 sequences are MNHNY and SVGAGI (reference sequence). V lost 4 bases and J lost 7; bases outside the gene matches: 9. This CDR3 has 15 residues. As DNA, the CDR3 is TGTGCCAGCAGTTCCATGCCAGCGGGGTACGGGGAGCTGTTTTTT. Residues: CASSSMPAGYGELFF.

V gene TRBV4-1 combines with J gene TRBJ2-7; TRBD2 matches 7 bases. The CDR3 length is 15 residues. J lost 0 bases, V lost 1 base, and 3 bases had no gene match. Germline CDR1 reads MGHRA; CDR2 reads YSYEKL. The CDR3 is CASSQVWTSSYEQYF. The CDR3 DNA reads as TGCGCCAGCAGCCAAGTATGGACTAGCTCCTACGAGCAGTACTTC.

The chain combines TRBV10-3 with TRBJ2-7; 9 bases are shared with TRBD1. The CDR3 extends over 16 amino acids. Germline CDR1 is ENHRY and CDR2 is SYGVKD. Unmatched junction bases numbered 10, after V lost 6 bases and J lost 1 base. The CDR3 here is CAIRNPGQGNSYEQYF. Here the CDR3 DNA reads TGTGCCATCAGAAACCCGGGACAGGGCAATTCCTACGAGCAGTACTTC.

Here the CDR3 reads CASSLSSQGNEQFF. The CDR3 DNA reads as TGTGCCAGCAGTTTATCGAGCCAGGGGAATGAGCAGTTCTTC. The chain has TRBV27 and TRBJ2-1; maybe TRBD1 (6 bases). CDR3 length equals 14 residues. Looked up from germline, CDR1 is MNHEY and CDR2 is SMNVEV (reference sequence). V was cut by 0 bases and J by 7 bases, with 10 bases left in between.

This sequence joins TRBV5-1 and TRBJ1-1; possibly TRBD1 for D (6 bases). The germline gives CDR1 SGHRS, CDR2 YFSETQ. With 3 bases removed from V and 1 base from J, the gap between germline ends came to 10 bases. The CDR3 covers 14 residues. The CDR3 DNA reads as TGCGCCAGCAGCTGGGGGCAGGGGAACACTGAAGCTTTCTTT. The encoded protein is CASSWGQGNTEAFF.

V usage is TRBV19 and J usage is TRBJ2-5, with 10 bases fitting TRBD2. Germline trimming cut 7 bases from V and 6 bases from J; bases unmatched to any gene: 5. This CDR3 has 13 amino acids. The V gene's germline CDR1 is LNHDA and CDR2 SQIVND (reference sequence). The CDR3, as DNA: TGTGCCAGTACAGCGGGGGGGGTGAAGACCCAGTACTTC. Encoded protein: CASTAGGVKTQYF.

This clone was counted between two and nine times. This chain links TRBV21-1 with TRBJ2-2; TRBD1 is the table's D call, not checked against the DNA. TRBV21-1 is listed as a pseudogene. This CDR3 is built from 14 residues. The CDR3 sequence is CASRGQGLTGELFF. The DNA for the CDR3 is TGTGCCAGCAGGGGGCAGGGCCTCACCGGGGAGCTGTTTTTT.

The rearrangement uses TRBV7-9 and TRBJ2-7; 9 nucleotides line up with TRBD1. This CDR3 is 13 amino acids long. The germline V gene encodes CDR1 SEHNR and CDR2 FQNEAQ (reference sequence). The DNA for the CDR3 is TGTTCCACCTCGGGACAGGGAGGTTACGAGCAGTACTTC. Encoded protein: CSTSGQGGYEQYF.